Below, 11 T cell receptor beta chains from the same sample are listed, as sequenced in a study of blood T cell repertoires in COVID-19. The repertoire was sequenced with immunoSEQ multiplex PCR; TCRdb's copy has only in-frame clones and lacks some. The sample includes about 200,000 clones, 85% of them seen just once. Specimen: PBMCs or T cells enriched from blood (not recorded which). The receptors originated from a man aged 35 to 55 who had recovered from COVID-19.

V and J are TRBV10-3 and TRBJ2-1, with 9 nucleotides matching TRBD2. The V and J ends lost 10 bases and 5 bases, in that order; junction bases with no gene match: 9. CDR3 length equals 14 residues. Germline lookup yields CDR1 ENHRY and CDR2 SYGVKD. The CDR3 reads CATSALAGNNEQFF. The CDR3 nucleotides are TGTGCCACCTCGGCGCTAGCGGGGAACAATGAGCAGTTCTTC.

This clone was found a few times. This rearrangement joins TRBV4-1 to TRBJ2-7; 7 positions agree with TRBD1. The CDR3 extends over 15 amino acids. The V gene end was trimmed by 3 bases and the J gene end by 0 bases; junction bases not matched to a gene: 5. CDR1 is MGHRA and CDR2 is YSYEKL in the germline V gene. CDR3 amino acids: CASSQGRDSSYEQYF. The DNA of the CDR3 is TGCGCCAGCAGCCAGGGCCGGGACAGCTCCTACGAGCAGTACTTC.

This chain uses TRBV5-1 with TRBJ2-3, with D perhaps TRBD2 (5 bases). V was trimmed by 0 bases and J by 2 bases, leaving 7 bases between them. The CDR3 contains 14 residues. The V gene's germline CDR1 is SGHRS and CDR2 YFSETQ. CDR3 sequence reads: CASSLAGFTDTQYF. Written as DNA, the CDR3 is TGCGCCAGCAGCTTGGCGGGGTTCACAGATACGCAGTATTTT. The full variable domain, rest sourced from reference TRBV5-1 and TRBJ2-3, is KAGVTQTPRYLIKTRGQQVTLSCSPISGHRSVSWYQQTPGQGLQFLFEYFSETQRNKGNFPGRFSGRQFSNSRSEMNVSTLELGDSALYLCASSLAGFTDTQYFGPGTRLTVL.

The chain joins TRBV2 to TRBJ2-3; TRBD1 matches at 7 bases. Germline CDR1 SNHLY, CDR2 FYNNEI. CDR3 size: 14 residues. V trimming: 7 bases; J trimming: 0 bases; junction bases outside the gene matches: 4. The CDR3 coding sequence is TGTGCCAGCAAACAGGGGTCTAGCACAGATACGCAGTATTTT. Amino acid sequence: CASKQGSSTDTQYF.

CDR3 region: CASSSTGTGVRNEQFF. In DNA form, the CDR3 reads TGTGCCAGCAGCTCCACCGGGACAGGGGTTCGCAATGAGCAGTTCTTC. The genes are TRBV5-6 and TRBJ2-1; 10 bases line up with TRBD1. Trimming at V came to 3 bases and at J to 6 bases, leaving 9 bases not matched to a gene. This CDR3 has 16 residues. CDR1 SGHDT and CDR2 YYEEEE come from the germline V gene.

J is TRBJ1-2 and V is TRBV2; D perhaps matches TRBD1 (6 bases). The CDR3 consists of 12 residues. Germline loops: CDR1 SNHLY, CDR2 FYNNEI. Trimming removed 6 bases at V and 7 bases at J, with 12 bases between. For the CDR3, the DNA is TGTGCCAGCAGGGTAGGGGGAGTTGGCTACACCTTC. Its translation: CASRVGGVGYTF.

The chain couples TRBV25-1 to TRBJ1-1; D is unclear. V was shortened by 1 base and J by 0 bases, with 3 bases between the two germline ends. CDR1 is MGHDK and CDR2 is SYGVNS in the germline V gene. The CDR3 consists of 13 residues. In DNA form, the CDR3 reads TGTGCCAGCAGTGAATCGGTGAACACTGAAGCTTTCTTT. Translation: CASSESVNTEAFF.

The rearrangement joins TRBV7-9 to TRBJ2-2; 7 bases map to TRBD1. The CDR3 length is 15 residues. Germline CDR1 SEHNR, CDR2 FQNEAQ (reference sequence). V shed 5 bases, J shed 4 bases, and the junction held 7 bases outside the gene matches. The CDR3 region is CASSSRDSFTGELFF. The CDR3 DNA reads TGTGCCAGCAGCAGCCGGGACAGTTTCACCGGGGAGCTGTTTTTT.

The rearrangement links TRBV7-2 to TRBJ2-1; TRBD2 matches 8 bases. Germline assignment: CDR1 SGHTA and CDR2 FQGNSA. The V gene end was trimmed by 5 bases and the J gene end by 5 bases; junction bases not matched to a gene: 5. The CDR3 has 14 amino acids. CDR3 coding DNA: TGTGCCAGCAGCCCGGGACTAGGTCACAATGAGCAGTTCTTC. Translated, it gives CASSPGLGHNEQFF.

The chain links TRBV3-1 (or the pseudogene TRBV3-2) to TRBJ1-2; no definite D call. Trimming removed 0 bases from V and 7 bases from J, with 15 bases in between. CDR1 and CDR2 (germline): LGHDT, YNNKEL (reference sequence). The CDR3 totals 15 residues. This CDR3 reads CASSQDLMGGPGYTF. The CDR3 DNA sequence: TGTGCCAGCAGCCAAGATCTTATGGGAGGGCCTGGCTACACCTTC.

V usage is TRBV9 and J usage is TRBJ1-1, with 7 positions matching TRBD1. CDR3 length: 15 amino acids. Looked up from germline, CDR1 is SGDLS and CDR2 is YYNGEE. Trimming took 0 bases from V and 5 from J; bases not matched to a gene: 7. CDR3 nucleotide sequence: TGTGCCAGCAGCGTAGGACAGGGAGTAAGGACTGAAGCTTTCTTT. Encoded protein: CASSVGQGVRTEAFF.